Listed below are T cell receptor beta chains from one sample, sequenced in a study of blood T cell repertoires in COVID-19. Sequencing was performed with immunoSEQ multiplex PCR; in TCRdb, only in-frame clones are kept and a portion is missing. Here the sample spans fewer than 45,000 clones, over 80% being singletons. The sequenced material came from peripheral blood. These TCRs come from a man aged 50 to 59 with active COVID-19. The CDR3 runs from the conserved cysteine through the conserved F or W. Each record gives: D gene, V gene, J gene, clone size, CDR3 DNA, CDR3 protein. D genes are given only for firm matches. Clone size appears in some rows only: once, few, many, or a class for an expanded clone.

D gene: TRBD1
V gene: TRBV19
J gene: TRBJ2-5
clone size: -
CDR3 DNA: TGTGCCAGTAGTATTCAAGGGACAGGTAACCAAGAGACCCAGTACTTC
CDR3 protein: CASSIQGTGNQETQYF

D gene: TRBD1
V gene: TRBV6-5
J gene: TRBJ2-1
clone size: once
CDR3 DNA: TGTGCCAGCAGTATCCGACAGGGGTCGAATGAGCAGTTCTTC
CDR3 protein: CASSIRQGSNEQFF

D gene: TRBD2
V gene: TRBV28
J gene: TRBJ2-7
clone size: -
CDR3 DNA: TGTGCCAGCAGTTTCCTGCAGGGGACTAGCTCCTACGAGCAGTACTTC
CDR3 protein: CASSFLQGTSSYEQYF

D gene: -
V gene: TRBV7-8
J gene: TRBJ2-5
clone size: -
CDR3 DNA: TGTGCCAGCAGCTTAGGTAAAAAAGAGACCCAGTACTTC
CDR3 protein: CASSLGKKETQYF

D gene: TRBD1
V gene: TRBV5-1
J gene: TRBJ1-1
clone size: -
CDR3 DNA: TGCGCCAGCAGCCAGGGGGCAAACACTGAAGCTTTCTTT
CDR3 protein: CASSQGANTEAFF

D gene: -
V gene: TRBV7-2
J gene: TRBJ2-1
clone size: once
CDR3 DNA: TGTGCCAGCAGCTTAACGGCCTTTACCGTAGCCGAGCAGTTCTTC
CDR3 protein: CASSLTAFTVAEQFF

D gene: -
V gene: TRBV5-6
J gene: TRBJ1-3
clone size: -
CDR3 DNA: TGTGCCAGCAGCTCTGTCGGGCGGGTTAGGAACACCATATATTTT
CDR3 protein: CASSSVGRVRNTIYF

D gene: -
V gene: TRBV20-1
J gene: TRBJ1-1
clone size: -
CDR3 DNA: TGCAGTGCTACCAGGAACACTGAAGCTTTCTTT
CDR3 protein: CSATRNTEAFF

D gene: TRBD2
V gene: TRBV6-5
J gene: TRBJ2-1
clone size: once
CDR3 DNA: TGTGCCAGCAGGGGGCGGGGGGGCCGCAATGAGCAGTTCTTC
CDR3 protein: CASRGRGGRNEQFF

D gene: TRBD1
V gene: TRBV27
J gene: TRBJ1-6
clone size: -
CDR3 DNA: TGTGCCAGCTCGGGACAGGGTAATTCACCCCTCCACTTT
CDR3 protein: CASSGQGNSPLHF

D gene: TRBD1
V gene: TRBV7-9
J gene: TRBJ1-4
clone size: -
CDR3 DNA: TGTGCCAGCAGGAGACAGGGGACTAATGAAAAACTGTTTTTT
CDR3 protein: CASRRQGTNEKLFF

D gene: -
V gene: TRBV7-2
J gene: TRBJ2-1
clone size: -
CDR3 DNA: TGTGCCAGCAGCTTGGGGGCAGGGTTCTACAATGAGCAGTTCTTC
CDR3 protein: CASSLGAGFYNEQFF

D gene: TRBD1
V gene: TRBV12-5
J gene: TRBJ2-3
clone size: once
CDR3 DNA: TGTGCTAGTGGTTTGGTCACTGGGACAGTTCCTAGCACAGATACGCAGTATTTT
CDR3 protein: CASGLVTGTVPSTDTQYF

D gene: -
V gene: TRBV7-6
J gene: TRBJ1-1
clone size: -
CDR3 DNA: TGTGCCAGCAGCCAGCCTATGGGACACTCGAACACTGAAGCTTTCTTT
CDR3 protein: CASSQPMGHSNTEAFF

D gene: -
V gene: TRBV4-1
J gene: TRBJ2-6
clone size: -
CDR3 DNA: TGCGCCAGCAGCGTAGGACTAACTGGGGCCAACGTCCTGACTTTC
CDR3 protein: CASSVGLTGANVLTF

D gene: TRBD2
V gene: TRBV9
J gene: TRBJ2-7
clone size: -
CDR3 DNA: TGTGCCAGCAGCGTAGCTACTCGCGGGGGAGGCGAGCAGTACTTC
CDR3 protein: CASSVATRGGGEQYF

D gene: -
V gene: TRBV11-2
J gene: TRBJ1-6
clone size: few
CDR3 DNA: TGTGCCAGCAGCCGCGAAAATTCACCCCTCCACTTT
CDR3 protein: CASSRENSPLHF

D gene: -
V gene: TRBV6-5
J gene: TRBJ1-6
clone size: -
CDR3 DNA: TGTGCCAGCACCGACGGAATTTCTAGATCACCCCTCCACTTT
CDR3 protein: CASTDGISRSPLHF

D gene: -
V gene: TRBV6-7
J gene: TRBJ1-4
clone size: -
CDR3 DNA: TGTGCCAGCAGTTACTCTGGCAGCCCCAGGAGGAATGAAAAACTGTTTTTT
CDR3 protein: CASSYSGSPRRNEKLFF

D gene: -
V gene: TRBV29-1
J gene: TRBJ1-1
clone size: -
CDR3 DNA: TGCAGCGCCACCGGGACTGGGTTGAACACTGAAGCTTTCTTT
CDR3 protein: CSATGTGLNTEAFF

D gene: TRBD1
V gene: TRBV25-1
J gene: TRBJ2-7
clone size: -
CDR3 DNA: TGTGCCAGCAGTGCCGGGACAGGTGCCGAGCAGTACTTC
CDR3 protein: CASSAGTGAEQYF

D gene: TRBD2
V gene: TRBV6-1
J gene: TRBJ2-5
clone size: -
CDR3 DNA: TGTGCCAGCAGTGAAGCGCCGCTAGCGGGGGCCCAAGAGACCCAGTACTTC
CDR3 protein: CASSEAPLAGAQETQYF

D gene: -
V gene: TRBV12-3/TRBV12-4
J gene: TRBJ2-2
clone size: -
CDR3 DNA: TGTGCCAGCAGGTACGGGTTCGGGGAGCTGTTTTTT
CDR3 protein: CASRYGFGELFF

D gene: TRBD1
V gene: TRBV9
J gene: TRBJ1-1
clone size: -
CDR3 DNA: TGTGCCAGCAGCCCCCGGACAGGGCCCTCCTACTCGGGTCCTGAAGCTTTCTTT
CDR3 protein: CASSPRTGPSYSGPEAFF

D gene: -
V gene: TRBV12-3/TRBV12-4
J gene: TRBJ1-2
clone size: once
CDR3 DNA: TGTGCCAGCAGTCCCCAGGTTAACTATGGCTACACCTTC
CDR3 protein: CASSPQVNYGYTF

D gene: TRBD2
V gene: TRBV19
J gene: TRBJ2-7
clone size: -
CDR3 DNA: TGTGCCAGTAGTATCGAAGCGGGGACCACCTACGAGCAGTACTTC
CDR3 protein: CASSIEAGTTYEQYF

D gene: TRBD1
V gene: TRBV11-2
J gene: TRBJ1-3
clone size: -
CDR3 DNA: TGTGCCAGCAGCTTCAACAGGGGGATTGGAAACACCATATATTTT
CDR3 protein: CASSFNRGIGNTIYF

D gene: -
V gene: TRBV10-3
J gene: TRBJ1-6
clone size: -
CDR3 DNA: TGTGCCATCAGACCCGAACAGGGAAGAGATTCACCCCTCCACTTT
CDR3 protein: CAIRPEQGRDSPLHF

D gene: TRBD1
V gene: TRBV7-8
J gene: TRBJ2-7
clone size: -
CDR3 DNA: TGTGCCAGCAGCTCCCCGGGACAGGGAGACGAGCAGTACTTC
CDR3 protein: CASSSPGQGDEQYF

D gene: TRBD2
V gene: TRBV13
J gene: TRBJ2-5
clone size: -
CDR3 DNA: TGTGCCAGCAGCTTAGCGGGTAGCGGGGATTTCCAAGAGACCCAGTACTTC
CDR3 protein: CASSLAGSGDFQETQYF